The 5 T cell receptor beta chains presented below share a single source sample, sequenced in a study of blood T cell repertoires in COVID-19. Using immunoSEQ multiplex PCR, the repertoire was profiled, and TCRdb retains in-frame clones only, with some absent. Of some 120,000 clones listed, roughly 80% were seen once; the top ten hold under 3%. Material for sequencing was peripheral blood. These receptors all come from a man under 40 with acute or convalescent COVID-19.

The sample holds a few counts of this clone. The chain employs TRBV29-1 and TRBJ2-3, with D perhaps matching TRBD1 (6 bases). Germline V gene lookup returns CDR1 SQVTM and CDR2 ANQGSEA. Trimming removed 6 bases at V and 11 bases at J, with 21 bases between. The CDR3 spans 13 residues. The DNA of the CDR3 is TGCAGCGTGGATACTCAGGGGAAGGAGTTGCAGTATTTT. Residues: CSVDTQGKELQYF.

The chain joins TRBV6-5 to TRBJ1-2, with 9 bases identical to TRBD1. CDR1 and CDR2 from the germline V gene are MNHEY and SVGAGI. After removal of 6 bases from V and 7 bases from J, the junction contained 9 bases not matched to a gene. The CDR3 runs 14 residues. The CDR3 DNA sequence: TGTGCCAGCAGGCGGACAGGGGTCGTAGTTGGCTACACCTTC. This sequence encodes CASRRTGVVVGYTF.

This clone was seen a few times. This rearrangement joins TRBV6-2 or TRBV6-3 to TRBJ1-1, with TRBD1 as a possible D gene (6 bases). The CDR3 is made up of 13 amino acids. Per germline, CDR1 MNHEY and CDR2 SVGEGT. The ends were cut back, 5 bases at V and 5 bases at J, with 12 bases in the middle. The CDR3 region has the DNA TGTGCCAGCAGTCCCTCACAGGGAACTGAAGCTTTCTTT. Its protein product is CASSPSQGTEAFF.

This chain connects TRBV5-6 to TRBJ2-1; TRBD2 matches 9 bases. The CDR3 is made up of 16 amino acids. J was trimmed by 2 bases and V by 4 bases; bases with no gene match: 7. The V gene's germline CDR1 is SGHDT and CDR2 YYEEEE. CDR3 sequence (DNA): TGTGCCAGCAGCACCCTAGCGGGACGTGCCTACAATGAGCAGTTCTTC. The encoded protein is CASSTLAGRAYNEQFF.

CDR3 in DNA: TGCGCCAGCAGCCGCGACAGGGGGCACTACGAGCAGTACTTC. Protein product: CASSRDRGHYEQYF. The chain joins TRBV5-1 to TRBJ2-7; TRBD1 aligns across 10 bases. After removal of 4 bases from V and 3 bases from J, the junction contained 4 bases not matched to a gene. The CDR3 length is 14 residues. CDR1 SGHRS and CDR2 YFSETQ come from the germline V gene.